A selection of T cell receptor beta chains follows, all from one sample in a study of blood T cells in healthy people across ages. MiXCR, run by TCRdb on the 5' RACE reads, gives a single entry per CDR3 protein. This repertoire shows about 640,000 distinct CDR3 sequences, around 31% found once; its top ten account for approximately 14%. The specimen sequenced was blood. These receptor sequences come from an elderly woman in good health. Both conserved end residues are part of each CDR3. Fields, in order: CDR3 protein, CDR3 DNA, D gene, clone size, J gene, V gene. A D gene is named only where the DNA matches it firmly. Only some rows state a clone size, as once, few, many or a class for expanded clones.

CDR3: CASRTGTPYEQYF
DNA: TGTGCCAGCAGAACCGGGACTCCCTACGAGCAGTACTTC
D: NA
size: many
J: TRBJ2-7
V: TRBV28

CDR3: CSVGGPETQYF
DNA: TGCAGCGTTGGGGGGCCGGAGACCCAGTACTTC
D: NA
size: many
J: TRBJ2-5
V: TRBV29-1

CDR3: CASSNGFHEQYF
DNA: TGTGCCAGTAGTAACGGTTTCCACGAGCAGTACTTC
D: NA
size: few
J: TRBJ2-7
V: TRBV19

CDR3: CSAAVGGGATDTQYF
DNA: TGCAGCGCTGCAGTTGGCGGGGGGGCCACAGATACGCAGTATTTT
D: TRBD2
size: many
J: TRBJ2-3
V: TRBV29-1

CDR3: CASSLEQVSYEQYF
DNA: TGTGCCAGCAGCCTCGAGCAGGTCTCCTACGAGCAGTACTTC
D: NA
size: once
J: TRBJ2-7
V: TRBV7-9

CDR3: CASSQDGWAGANVLTF
DNA: TGCGCCAGCAGCCAAGATGGATGGGCCGGGGCCAACGTCCTGACTTTC
D: NA
size: NA
J: TRBJ2-6
V: TRBV4-3

CDR3: CASSSLRGGRETQYF
DNA: TGTGCCAGCAGTTCGTTGCGGGGGGGCAGAGAGACCCAGTACTTC
D: TRBD2
size: NA
J: TRBJ2-5
V: TRBV6-6

CDR3: CSASPTGTDHCYEQYF
DNA: TGCAGTGCTTCTCCCACGGGGACGGACCACTGCTACGAGCAGTACTTC
D: NA
size: few
J: TRBJ2-7
V: TRBV20-1

CDR3: CASSLSQGARTGELFF
DNA: TGTGCCAGCAGCTTATCCCAGGGGGCGCGAACCGGGGAGCTGTTTTTT
D: TRBD1
size: many
J: TRBJ2-2
V: TRBV7-2

CDR3: CASSLLAGSANTGELFF
DNA: TGTGCCAGCAGCTTACTAGCGGGGTCCGCGAACACCGGGGAGCTGTTTTTT
D: TRBD2
size: NA
J: TRBJ2-2
V: TRBV7-9

CDR3: CASSFGGVLFQETQYF
DNA: TGTGCCAGCAGCTTTGGAGGGGTTCTATTCCAAGAGACCCAGTACTTC
D: NA
size: NA
J: TRBJ2-5
V: TRBV7-9

CDR3: CASSLESLVAFF
DNA: TGTGCCAGCAGCTTAGAGAGTTTGGTCGCTTTCTTT
D: NA
size: few
J: TRBJ1-1
V: TRBV7-9

CDR3: CASGSATTTNYGYTF
DNA: TGCGCCAGCGGCTCGGCGACGACAACGAACTATGGCTACACCTTC
D: NA
size: once
J: TRBJ1-2
V: TRBV5-1

CDR3: CATSDLSRDGETQYF
DNA: TGTGCCACCAGTGATTTGTCCAGGGACGGCGAGACCCAGTACTTC
D: NA
size: many
J: TRBJ2-5
V: TRBV24-1

CDR3: CASTRLQGSYYEQYF
DNA: TGTGCCAGCACCCGACTACAGGGGTCATACTACGAGCAGTACTTC
D: TRBD1
size: many
J: TRBJ2-7
V: TRBV27

CDR3: CASSPAWGAGTEAFF
DNA: TGTGCCAGCAGTCCCGCCTGGGGGGCCGGCACTGAAGCTTTCTTT
D: NA
size: few
J: TRBJ1-1
V: TRBV6-1

CDR3: CASSLKVTVSTEAFF
DNA: TGTGCCAGCAGCTTAAAAGTGACAGTCTCCACTGAAGCTTTCTTT
D: NA
size: few
J: TRBJ1-1
V: TRBV7-2

CDR3: CASSLRGLGTNYGYTF
DNA: TGTGCCAGCAGCTTACGAGGGCTGGGTACGAACTATGGCTACACCTTC
D: NA
size: many
J: TRBJ1-2
V: TRBV7-2

CDR3: CSVGSTPYEQYF
DNA: TGCAGCGTTGGATCGACACCCTACGAGCAGTACTTC
D: NA
size: NA
J: TRBJ2-7
V: TRBV29-1